Given below is one TCR beta chain in context. Its matching antigen is unknown. The data are from a study of response to subunit inactivated influenza vaccine. TCRdb passed the RT-PCR reads through MiXCR, listing each CDR3 protein once. The sample lists hundreds of thousands of distinct CDR3 sequences; about 18% were seen once. Unmatched junction bases numbered 10, after V lost 6 bases and J lost 5 bases. Germline CDR1 SGHRS, CDR2 YFSETQ. The CDR3 runs to 14 residues. Study-wide results and caveats: Seasonal influenza vaccination, on each occasion, was suggested by the authors to recruit few new T cells.

The chain carries TRBV5-1 and TRBJ2-7; 8 positions agree with TRBD1. This clonotype originated in a man aged 50 to 60 who received an inactivated influenza vaccine. This specimen consisted of PBMCs from blood, obtained about 5 days after vaccination. In nucleotides, the CDR3 is TGCGCCAGCACCCCTGGACAGGGTCGCCACGAGCAGTACTTC. It codes for CASTPGQGRHEQYF.